Sequencing of this T cell receptor beta chain was carried out in a study of neurological immune-mediated disorders (dated by TCRdb to the late 2010s). About the investigation overall: Of the 35 or so multiple sclerosis patients, about 31 had relapsing-remitting MS and 3 had secondary progressive MS. Using UMI-based sequencing, the study compared peripheral blood TCR-beta repertoires from patients with HTLV-I-associated myelopathy (HAM/TSP), patients with multiple sclerosis, and healthy controls. The 90 to 120 TCR-beta libraries covered PBMC samples along with longitudinal samples, technical triplicates, and paired sorted CD4+ and CD8+ T-cell subsets. The cohort comprised 68 subjects: 14 HAM/TSP patients, approximately 34 multiple sclerosis patients and 20 or so healthy controls.

Overall study outcomes, separate from this receptor: In phylogenetic analysis, the repertoires of 18 of 34 MS patients grouped into a cluster of related CDR3 sequences, which suggests a possible signature at the repertoire level. No identical CDR3 amino acid sequences were shared among expanded clones across subjects, suggesting private TCR-beta repertoires in all groups. The highest TCR clonal expansion was observed in HAM/TSP patients, whereas the lowest was observed in MS patients, even when compared with healthy controls. The MS cluster was not associated with any clinical or MRI features, and the authors stated that larger cohorts are needed.

To synthesize cDNA, template-switch 5'RACE was performed with a primer carrying a 10-nucleotide random unique molecular identifier so that each TCR transcript was tagged. Over 200 million TCR-beta sequences, covering 15-18 subjects, were produced in each sequencing run. Total RNA was extracted with the RNeasy kit. TCR-beta VDJ regions were amplified with primers for the TCR constant region and the 5'RACE anchor, using the KAPA Real-time Library Amplification kit. Sample indexes and Illumina adaptors were added in a first PCR, and a second PCR then increased library yield. After purification with Ampure beads, the TCR product of roughly 650 bp was size-selected on a 2% E-gel SizeSelection system. Before pooling, libraries had their quality checked on a Bioanalyzer, their concentration measured with Qubit, and their quantity determined with the Kapa Library Quantification kit. Libraries were sequenced paired-end 2 x 150 bp on an Illumina HiSeq 2500. To increase sequence diversity, about 23-32% phiX was spiked into each library pool. From the authors' description of their analysis: Quality-filtered reads were processed with the UMI-based MiGEC pipeline, and over 85% of raw TCR sequences were removed by the MiGEC pipeline during error correction. IMGT germline references were used for aligning VDJ genes, and each clonotype was defined as a unique CDR3 amino acid sequence together with its V-J genes. VDJtools evaluated clonal expansion, Shannon diversity and CDR3 relatedness (CalcPairwiseDistances, ClusterSamples); CLCbio workbench built phylogenetic trees. A clone was classed as expanded if it had 8 or more unique UMIs, a cutoff based on coefficient-of-variation modelling across technical triplicates. TCRdb ran its own pipeline on the public reads, namely fastp trimming at Q25 and MiXCR clone calling, and kept in-frame beta chains. Merged by CDR3 protein, the rows form single entries marked with the most common genes and DNA. V and J calls and clone size were set by TCRdb, not the authors. Counted in this sample were 55,000 to 75,000 distinct CDR3 sequences; 2.5% of them appeared once. The ten largest clonotypes hold around 3% of the sample.

This clonotype was observed at least ten times. Its antigen remains unidentified. Base qualities are missing; no much larger clone stands one base away. For unsorted PBMC libraries, 2 million PBMCs were used after storage in RNAlater at -80 degrees C until RNA extraction. The multiple sclerosis patients were enrolled in a US clinical protocol that used magnetic resonance imaging to evaluate disease progression. Peripheral blood underwent Ficoll-Hypaque density gradient centrifugation to isolate PBMCs, which were then cryopreserved in liquid nitrogen. Specimen: PBMCs. The origin of this receptor is a man in his fifties or sixties with multiple sclerosis.

The CDR3 in this case is CSARVVGETQYF. The bases are TGCAGTGCTAGGGTCGTGGGAGAGACCCAGTACTTC. The chain couples TRBV20-1 to TRBJ2-5, with the D gene call left open. V sheds 3 bases and J sheds 4 bases, leaving 9 bases between their ends. From the germline V gene (reference sequence), CDR1 is DFQATT and CDR2 is SNEGSKA. There are 12 amino acids in the CDR3, from cysteine to phenylalanine inclusive. CDR3 DNA only is kept here, 36 bases in frame from base 1.